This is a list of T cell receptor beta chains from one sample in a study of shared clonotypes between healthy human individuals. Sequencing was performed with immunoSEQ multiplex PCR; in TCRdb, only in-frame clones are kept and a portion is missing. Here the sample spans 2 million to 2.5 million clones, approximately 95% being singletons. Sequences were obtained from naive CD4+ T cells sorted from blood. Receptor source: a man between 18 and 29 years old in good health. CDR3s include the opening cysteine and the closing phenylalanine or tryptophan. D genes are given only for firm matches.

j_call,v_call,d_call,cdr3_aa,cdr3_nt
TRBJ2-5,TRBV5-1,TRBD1,CASTWTGQETQYF,TGCGCCAGCACCTGGACAGGGCAAGAGACCCAGTACTTC
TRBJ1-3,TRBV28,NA,CASSPKGNTIYF,TGTGCCAGCAGCCCCAAAGGAAACACCATATATTTT
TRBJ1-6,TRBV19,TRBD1,CASSTGTAFNSPLHF,TGTGCCAGTAGTACCGGGACAGCCTTTAATTCACCCCTCCACTTT
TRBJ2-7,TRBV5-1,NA,CASSQRTETYEQYF,TGCGCCAGCAGCCAACGGACAGAGACCTACGAGCAGTACTTC
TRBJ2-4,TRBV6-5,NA,CASSSLAKNIQYF,TGTGCCAGCAGTTCTCTAGCCAAAAACATTCAGTACTTC
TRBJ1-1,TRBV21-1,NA,CASSPGTGLTEAFF,TGTGCCAGCAGCCCGGGGACAGGGCTCACTGAAGCTTTCTTT
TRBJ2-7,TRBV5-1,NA,CASSLTATTYEQYF,TGCGCCAGCAGCTTGACGGCCACAACCTACGAGCAGTACTTC
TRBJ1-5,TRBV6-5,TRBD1,CASSQQGGGNQPQHF,TGTGCCAGCAGTCAACAGGGGGGCGGCAATCAGCCCCAGCATTTT
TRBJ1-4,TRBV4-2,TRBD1,CASSLEPQGGSEKLFF,TGTGCCAGCAGCCTCGAGCCCCAGGGGGGCAGTGAAAAACTGTTTTTT
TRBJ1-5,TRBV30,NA,CAWSSTGTRNQPQHF,TGTGCCTGGAGTAGCACCGGGACACGCAATCAGCCCCAGCATTTT
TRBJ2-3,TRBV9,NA,CASSVSGTADTQYF,TGTGCCAGCAGCGTATCCGGGACGGCAGATACGCAGTATTTT
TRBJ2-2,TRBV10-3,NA,CAIARQVDTGELFF,TGTGCCATCGCGAGACAGGTGGACACCGGGGAGCTGTTTTTT
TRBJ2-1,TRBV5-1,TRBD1,CASSGEGQGFNEQFF,TGCGCCAGCAGCGGCGAGGGACAGGGTTTCAATGAGCAGTTCTTC
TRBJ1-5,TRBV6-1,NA,CASSGQGVHNQPQHF,TGTGCCAGCAGTGGGCAGGGTGTCCATAATCAGCCCCAGCATTTT
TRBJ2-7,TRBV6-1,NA,CASRQEEVTYEQYF,TGTGCCAGCCGTCAGGAGGAAGTTACCTACGAGCAGTACTTC
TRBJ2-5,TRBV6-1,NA,CASSEQRRGQETQYF,TGTGCCAGCAGTGAACAGCGCCGAGGTCAAGAGACCCAGTACTTC
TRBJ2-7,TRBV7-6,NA,CASSSDSSYEQYF,TGTGCCAGCAGCTCGGACAGCTCCTACGAGCAGTACTTC
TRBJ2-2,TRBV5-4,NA,CASSADRNTGELFF,TGTGCCAGCAGCGCGGACAGGAACACCGGGGAGCTGTTTTTT
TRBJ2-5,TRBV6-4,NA,CASSESGGVRRETQYF,TGTGCCAGCAGTGAGTCGGGTGGGGTACGACGGGAGACCCAGTACTTC
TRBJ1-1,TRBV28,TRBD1,CASSSRTGFTLTEAFF,TGTGCCAGCAGTTCGAGGACAGGGTTTACGCTGACTGAAGCTTTCTTT
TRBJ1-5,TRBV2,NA,CASSEESPQPQHF,TGTGCCAGCAGTGAAGAGAGTCCTCAGCCCCAGCATTTT
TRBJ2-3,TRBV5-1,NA,CASSLAGDTQYF,TGCGCCAGCAGCTTGGCTGGTGATACGCAGTATTTT